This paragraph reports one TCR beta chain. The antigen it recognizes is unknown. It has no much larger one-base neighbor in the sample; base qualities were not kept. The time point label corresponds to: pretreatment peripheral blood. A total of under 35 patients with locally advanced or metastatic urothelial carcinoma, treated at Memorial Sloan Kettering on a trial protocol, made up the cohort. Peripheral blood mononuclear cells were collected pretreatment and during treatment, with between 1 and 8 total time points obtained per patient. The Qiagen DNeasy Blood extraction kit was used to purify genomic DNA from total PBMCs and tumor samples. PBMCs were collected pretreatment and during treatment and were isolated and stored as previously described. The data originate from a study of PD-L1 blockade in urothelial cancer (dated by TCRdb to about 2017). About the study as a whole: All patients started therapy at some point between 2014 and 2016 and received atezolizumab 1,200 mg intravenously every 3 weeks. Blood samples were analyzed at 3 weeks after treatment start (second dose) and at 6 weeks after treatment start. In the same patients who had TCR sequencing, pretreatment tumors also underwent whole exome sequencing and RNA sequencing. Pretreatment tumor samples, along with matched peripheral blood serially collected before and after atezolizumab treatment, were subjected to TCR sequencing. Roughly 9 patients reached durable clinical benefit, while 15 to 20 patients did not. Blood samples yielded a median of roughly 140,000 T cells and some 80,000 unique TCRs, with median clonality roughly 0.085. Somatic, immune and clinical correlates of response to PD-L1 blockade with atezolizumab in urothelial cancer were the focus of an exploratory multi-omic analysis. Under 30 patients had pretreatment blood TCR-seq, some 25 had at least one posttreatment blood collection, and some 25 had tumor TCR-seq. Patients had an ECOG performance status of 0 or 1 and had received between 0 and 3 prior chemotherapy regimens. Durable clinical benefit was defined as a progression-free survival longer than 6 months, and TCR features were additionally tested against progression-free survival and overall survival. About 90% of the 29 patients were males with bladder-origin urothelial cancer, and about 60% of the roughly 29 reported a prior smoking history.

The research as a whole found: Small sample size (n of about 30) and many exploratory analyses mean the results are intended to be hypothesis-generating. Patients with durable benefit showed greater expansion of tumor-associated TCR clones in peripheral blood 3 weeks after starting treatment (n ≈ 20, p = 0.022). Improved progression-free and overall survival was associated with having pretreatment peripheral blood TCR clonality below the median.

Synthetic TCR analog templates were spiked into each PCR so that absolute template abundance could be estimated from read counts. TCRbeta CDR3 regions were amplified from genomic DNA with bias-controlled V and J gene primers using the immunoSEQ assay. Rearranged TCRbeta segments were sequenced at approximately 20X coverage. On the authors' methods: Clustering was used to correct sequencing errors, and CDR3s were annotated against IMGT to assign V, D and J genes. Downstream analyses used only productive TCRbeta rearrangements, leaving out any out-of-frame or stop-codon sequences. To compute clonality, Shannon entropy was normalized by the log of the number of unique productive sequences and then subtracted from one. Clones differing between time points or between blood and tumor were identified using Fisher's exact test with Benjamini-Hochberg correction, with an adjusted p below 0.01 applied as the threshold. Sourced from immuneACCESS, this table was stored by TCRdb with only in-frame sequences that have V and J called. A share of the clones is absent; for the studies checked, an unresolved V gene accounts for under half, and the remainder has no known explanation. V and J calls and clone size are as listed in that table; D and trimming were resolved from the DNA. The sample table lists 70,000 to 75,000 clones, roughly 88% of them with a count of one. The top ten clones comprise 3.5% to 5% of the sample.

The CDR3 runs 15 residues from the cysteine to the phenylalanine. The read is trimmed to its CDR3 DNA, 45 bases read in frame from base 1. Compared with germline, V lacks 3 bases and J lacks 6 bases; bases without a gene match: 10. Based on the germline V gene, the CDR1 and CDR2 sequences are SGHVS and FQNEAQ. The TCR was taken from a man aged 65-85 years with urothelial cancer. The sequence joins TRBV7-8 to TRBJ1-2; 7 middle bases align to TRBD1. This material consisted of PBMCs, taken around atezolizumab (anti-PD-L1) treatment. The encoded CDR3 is CASSLPPGTDHGYTF. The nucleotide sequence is TGTGCCAGCAGCTTGCCTCCGGGGACAGATCATGGCTACACCTTC.